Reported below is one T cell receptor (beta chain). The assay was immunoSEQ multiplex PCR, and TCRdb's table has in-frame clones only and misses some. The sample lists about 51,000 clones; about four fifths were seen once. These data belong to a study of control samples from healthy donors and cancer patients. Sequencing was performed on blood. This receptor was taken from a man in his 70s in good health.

CDR3 sequence reads: CASSPPRVSTDTQYF. CDR3 nucleotide sequence: TGTGCCAGCAGTCCCCCTCGTGTTAGCACAGATACGCAGTATTTT. J is TRBJ2-3 and V is TRBV7-9; D gene ambiguous. The CDR3 is made up of 15 amino acids. Germline V gene sequence: CDR1 SEHNR, CDR2 FQNEAQ (reference sequence). Between the trimmed V and J ends, which lost 6 bases and 0 bases, there was a span of 13 bases.